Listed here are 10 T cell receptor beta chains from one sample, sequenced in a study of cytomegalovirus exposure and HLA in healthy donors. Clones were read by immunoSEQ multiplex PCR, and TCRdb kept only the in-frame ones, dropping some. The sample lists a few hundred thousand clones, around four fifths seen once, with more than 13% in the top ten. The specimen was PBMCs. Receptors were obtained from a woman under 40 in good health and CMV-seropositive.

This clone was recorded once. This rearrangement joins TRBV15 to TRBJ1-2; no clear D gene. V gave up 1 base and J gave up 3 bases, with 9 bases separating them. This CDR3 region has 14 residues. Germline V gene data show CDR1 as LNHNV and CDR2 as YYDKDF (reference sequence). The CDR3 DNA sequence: TGTGCCACCAGCAGAGGTACCACTTACTATGGCTACACCTTC. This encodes CATSRGTTYYGYTF. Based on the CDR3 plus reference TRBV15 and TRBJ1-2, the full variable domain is DAMVIQNPRYQVTQFGKPVTLSCSQTLNHNVMYWYQQKSSQAPKLLFHYYDKDFNNEADTPDNFQSRRPNTSFCFLDIRSPGLGDTAMYLCATSRGTTYYGYTFGSGTRLTVV.

The CDR3 reads CASSSGEGGYTF. CDR3 in DNA: TGTGCCAGCAGCTCAGGGGAGGGTGGCTACACCTTC. This chain connects TRBV9 to TRBJ1-2, with a weak D call TRBD1 (6 bases). Trimming stripped 4 bases from V and 7 bases from J, with 11 bases between. This CDR3 has 12 amino acids. The V gene's germline CDR1 is SGDLS and CDR2 YYNGEE.

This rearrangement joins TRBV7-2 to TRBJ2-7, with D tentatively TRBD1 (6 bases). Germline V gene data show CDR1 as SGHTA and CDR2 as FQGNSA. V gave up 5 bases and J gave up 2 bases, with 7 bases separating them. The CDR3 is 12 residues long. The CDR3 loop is CASSPGAYEQYF. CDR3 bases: TGTGCCAGCAGCCCAGGGGCCTACGAGCAGTACTTC.

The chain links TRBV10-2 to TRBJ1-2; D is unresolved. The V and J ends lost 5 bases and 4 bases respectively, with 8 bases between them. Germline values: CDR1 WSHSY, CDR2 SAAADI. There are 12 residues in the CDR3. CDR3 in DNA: TGCGCCAGCAGTAAGGATAGCTATGGCTACACCTTC. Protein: CASSKDSYGYTF.

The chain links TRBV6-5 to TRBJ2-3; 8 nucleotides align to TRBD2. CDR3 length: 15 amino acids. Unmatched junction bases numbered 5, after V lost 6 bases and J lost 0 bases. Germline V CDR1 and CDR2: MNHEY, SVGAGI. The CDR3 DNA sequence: TGTGCCAGCAGGAATAGCGGGGCTAGCACAGATACGCAGTATTTT. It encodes CASRNSGASTDTQYF.

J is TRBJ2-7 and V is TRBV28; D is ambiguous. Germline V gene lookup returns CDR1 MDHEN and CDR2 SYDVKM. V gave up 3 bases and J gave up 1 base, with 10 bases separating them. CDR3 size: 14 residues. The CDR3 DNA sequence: TGTGCCAGCAGTTTCTGGGCTGGATCCTACGAGCAGTACTTC. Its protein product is CASSFWAGSYEQYF.

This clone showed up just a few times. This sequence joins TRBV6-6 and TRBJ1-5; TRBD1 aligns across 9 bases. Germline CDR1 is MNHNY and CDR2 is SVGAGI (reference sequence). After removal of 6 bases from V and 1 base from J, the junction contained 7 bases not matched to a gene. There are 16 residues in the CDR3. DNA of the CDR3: TGTGCCAGCAGAAAAACAGGGGGCTTAAGCAATCAGCCCCAGCATTTT. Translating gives CASRKTGGLSNQPQHF.

Written as DNA, the CDR3 is TGTGCCAGCAGCTGGGACAGCGGAAATCAGCCCCAGCATTTT. Encoded protein: CASSWDSGNQPQHF. This chain links TRBV7-2 with TRBJ1-5; 7 bases are shared with TRBD1. The ends lost 4 bases at V and 4 bases at J; junction bases unmatched: 4. Germline V gene sequence: CDR1 SGHTA, CDR2 FQGNSA. The CDR3 sequence is 14 residues long.

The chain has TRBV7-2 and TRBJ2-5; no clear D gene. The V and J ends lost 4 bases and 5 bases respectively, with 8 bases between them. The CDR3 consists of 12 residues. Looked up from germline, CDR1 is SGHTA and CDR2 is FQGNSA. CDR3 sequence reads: CASSSGRETQYF. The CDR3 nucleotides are TGTGCCAGCAGCTCCGGCCGGGAGACCCAGTACTTC.

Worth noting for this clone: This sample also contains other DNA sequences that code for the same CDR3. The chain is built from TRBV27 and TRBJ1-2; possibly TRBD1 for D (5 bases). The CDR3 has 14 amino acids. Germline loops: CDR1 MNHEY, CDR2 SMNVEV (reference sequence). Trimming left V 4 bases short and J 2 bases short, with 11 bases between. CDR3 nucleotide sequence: TGTGCCAGCAGTTCCGGGACGGGGAACTATGGCTACACCTTC. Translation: CASSSGTGNYGYTF.